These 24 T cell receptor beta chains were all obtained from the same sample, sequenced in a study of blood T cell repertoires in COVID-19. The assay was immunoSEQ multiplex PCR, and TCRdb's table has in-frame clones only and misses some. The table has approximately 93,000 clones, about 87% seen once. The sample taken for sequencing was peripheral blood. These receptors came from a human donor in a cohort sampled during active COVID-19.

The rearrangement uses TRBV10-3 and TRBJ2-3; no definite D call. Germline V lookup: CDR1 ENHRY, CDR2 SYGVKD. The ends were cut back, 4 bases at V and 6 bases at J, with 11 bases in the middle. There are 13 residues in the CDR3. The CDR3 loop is CAISAAAEDTQYF. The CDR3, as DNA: TGTGCCATCAGTGCTGCGGCAGAGGATACGCAGTATTTT.

This CDR3 reads CASSPTGGPHEQYF. As DNA, the CDR3 is TGTGCCAGCTCACCAACGGGAGGGCCACACGAGCAGTACTTC. The chain combines TRBV18 with TRBJ2-7; 8 bases are shared with TRBD2. After removal of 2 bases from V and 5 bases from J, the junction contained 5 bases not matched to a gene. The CDR3 loop spans 14 amino acids. The germline V gene has CDR1 KGHSH and CDR2 LQKENI.

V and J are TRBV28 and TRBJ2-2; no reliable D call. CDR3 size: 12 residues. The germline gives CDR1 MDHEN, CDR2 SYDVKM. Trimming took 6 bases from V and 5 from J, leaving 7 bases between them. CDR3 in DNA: TGTGCCAGCAGGGCATGGACCGGGGAGCTGTTTTTT. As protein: CASRAWTGELFF.

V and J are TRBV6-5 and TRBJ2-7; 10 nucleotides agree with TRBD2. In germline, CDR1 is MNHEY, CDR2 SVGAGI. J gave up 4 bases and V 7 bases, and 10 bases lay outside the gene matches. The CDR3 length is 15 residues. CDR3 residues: CASTPKLAGVYEQYF. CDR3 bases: TGTGCCAGCACCCCCAAGCTAGCGGGAGTATACGAGCAGTACTTC.

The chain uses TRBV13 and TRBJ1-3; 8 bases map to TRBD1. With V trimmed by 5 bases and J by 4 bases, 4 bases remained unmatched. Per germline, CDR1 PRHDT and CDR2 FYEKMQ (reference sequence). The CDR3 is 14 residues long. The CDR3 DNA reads TGTGCCAGCAGCGACAGGACAGGGGGAAACACCATATATTTT. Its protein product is CASSDRTGGNTIYF.

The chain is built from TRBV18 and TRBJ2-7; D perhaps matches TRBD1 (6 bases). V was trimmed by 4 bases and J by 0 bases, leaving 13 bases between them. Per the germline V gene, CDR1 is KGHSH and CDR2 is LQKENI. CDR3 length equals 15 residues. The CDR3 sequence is CASSRSEDSSYEQYF. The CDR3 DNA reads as TGTGCCAGCTCACGTAGTGAGGACAGCTCCTACGAGCAGTACTTC.

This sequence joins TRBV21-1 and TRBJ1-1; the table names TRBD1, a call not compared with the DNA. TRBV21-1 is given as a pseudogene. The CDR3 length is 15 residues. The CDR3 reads CASSGITGPNTEAFF. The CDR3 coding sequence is TGTGCCAGCAGCGGGATAACAGGGCCGAACACTGAAGCTTTCTTT.

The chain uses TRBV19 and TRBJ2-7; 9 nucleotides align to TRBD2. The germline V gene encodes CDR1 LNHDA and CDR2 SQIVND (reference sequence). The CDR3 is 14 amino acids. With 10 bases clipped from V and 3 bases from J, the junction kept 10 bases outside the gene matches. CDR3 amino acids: CATHSGRGGYEQYF. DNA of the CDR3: TGTGCCACCCATAGCGGGAGAGGAGGCTACGAGCAGTACTTC.

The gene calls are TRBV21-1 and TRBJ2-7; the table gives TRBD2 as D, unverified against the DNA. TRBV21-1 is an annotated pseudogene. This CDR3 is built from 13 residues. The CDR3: CAALDSRPLEQYF. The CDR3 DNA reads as TGTGCCGCTCTGGACTCCCGCCCCCTCGAGCAGTACTTC.

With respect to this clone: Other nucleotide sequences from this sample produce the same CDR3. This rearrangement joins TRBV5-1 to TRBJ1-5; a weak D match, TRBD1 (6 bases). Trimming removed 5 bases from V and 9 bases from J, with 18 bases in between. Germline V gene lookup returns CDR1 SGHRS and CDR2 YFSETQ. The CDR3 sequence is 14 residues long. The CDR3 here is CASRGGAEDGPQHF. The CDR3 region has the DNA TGCGCCAGCAGGGGGGGGGCGGAGGATGGGCCCCAGCATTTT. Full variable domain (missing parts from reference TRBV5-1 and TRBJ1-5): KAGVTQTPRYLIKTRGQQVTLSCSPISGHRSVSWYQQTPGQGLQFLFEYFSETQRNKGNFPGRFSGRQFSNSRSEMNVSTLELGDSALYLCASRGGAEDGPQHFGDGTRLSIL.

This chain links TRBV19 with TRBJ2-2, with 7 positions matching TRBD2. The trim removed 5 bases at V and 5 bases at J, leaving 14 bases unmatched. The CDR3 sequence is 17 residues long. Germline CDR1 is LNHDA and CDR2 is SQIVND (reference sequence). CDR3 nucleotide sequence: TGTGCCAGTAGTTCCCCATTTAGCGGGTCCAGAACCGGGGAGCTGTTTTTT. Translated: CASSSPFSGSRTGELFF.

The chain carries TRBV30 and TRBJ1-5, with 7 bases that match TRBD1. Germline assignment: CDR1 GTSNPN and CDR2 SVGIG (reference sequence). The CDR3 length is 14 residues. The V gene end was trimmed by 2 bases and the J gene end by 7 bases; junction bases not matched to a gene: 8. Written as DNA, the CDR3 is TGTGCCTGGAGTCGAGGGACAGCGAAACAGCCCCAGCATTTT. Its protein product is CAWSRGTAKQPQHF.

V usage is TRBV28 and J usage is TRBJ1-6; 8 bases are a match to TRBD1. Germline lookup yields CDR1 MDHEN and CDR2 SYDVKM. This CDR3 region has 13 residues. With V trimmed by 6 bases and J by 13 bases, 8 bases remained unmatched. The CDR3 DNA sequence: TGTGCCAGCAGAGCCGCAGGGGGCTGGCCCCTCCACTTT. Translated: CASRAAGGWPLHF.

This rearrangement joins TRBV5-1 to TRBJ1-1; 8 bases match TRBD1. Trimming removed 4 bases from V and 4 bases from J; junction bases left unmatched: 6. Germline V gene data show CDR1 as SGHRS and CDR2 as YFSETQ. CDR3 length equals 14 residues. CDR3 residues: CASSVQGDGTEAFF. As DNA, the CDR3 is TGCGCCAGCAGCGTACAGGGGGACGGCACTGAAGCTTTCTTT.

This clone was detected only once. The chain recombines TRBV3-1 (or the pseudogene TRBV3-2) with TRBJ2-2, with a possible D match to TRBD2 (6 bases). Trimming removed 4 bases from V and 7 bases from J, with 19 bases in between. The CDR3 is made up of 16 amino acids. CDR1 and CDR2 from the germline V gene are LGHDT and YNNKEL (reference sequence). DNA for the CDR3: TGTGCCAGCAGCCTGTCTAGCGTACGACGGGGCGGGGAGCTGTTTTTT. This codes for CASSLSSVRRGGELFF.

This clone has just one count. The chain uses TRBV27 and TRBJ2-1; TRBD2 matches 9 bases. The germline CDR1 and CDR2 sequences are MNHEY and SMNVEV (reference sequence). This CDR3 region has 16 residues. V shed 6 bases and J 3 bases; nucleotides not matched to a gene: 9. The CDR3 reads CASSLAAGGYYNEQFF. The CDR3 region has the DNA TGTGCCAGCAGCCTAGCAGCGGGAGGCTACTACAATGAGCAGTTCTTC.

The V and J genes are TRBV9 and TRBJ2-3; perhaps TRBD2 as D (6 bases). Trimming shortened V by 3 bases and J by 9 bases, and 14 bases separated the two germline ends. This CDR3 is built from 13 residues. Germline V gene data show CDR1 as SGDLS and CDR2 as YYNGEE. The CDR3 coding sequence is TGTGCCAGCAGCGCCGGGGACTCCACCACGCAGTATTTT. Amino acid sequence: CASSAGDSTTQYF.

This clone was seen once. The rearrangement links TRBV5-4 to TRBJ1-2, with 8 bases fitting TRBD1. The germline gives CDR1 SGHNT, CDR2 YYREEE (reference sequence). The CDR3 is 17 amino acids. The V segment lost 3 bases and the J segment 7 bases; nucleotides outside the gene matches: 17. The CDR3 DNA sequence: TGTGCCAGCAGCTCCCCTATAACACAGGGGGAAGGTGGTGGCTACACCTTC. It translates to CASSSPITQGEGGGYTF. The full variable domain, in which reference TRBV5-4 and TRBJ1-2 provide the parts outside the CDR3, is ETGVTQSPTHLIKTRGQQVTLRCSSQSGHNTVSWYQQALGQGPQFIFQYYREEENGRGNFPPRFSGLQFPNYSSELNVNALELDDSALYLCASSSPITQGEGGGYTFGSGTRLTVV.

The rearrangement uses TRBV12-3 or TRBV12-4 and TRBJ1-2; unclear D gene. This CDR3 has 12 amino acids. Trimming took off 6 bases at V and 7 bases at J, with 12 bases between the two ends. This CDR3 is CASSSRGTGYTF. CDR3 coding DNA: TGTGCCAGCAGCTCCCGGGGAACTGGCTACACCTTC.

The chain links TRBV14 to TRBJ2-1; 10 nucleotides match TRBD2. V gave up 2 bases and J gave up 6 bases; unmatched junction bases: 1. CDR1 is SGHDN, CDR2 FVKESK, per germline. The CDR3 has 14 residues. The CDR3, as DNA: TGTGCCAGCAGCCAATGGACTAGCGGCAATGAGCAGTTCTTC. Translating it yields CASSQWTSGNEQFF.

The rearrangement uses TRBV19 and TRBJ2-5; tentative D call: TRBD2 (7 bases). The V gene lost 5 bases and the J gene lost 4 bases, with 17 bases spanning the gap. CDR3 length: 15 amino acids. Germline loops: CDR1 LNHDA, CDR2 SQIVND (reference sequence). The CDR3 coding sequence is TGTGCCAGTAGTGCGTTAGGGGGGGGGCGAGAGACCCAGTACTTC. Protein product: CASSALGGGRETQYF. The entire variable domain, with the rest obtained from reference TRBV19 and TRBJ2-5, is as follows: DGGITQSPKYLFRKEGQNVTLSCEQNLNHDAMYWYRQDPGQGLRLIYYSQIVNDFQKGDIAEGYSVSREKKESFPLTVTSAQKNPTAFYLCASSALGGGRETQYFGPGTRLLVL.

The CDR3 nucleotides read TGTGCCAGCAGACGATCCGGGACTTCCCTGATGGGCACCGGGGAGCTGTTTTTT. Translation gives CASRRSGTSLMGTGELFF. The chain recombines TRBV7-2 with TRBJ2-2, with D possibly being TRBD2 (6 bases). Per the germline V gene, CDR1 is SGHTA and CDR2 is FQGNSA. V was clipped by 6 bases and J by 4 bases, with 24 bases between them. CDR3 length equals 18 residues.

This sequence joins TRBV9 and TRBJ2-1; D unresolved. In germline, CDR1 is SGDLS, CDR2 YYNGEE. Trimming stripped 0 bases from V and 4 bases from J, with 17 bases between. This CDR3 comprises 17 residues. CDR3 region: CASSVGGNTLSYNEQFF. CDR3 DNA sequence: TGTGCCAGCAGCGTAGGAGGTAACACGTTGAGTTACAATGAGCAGTTCTTC.

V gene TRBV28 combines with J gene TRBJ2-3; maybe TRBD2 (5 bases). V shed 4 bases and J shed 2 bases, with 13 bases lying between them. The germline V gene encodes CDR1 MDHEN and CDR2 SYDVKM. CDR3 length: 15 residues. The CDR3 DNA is TGTGCCAGCAGTTCCCCGAGGAGGCTCACAGATACGCAGTATTTT. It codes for CASSSPRRLTDTQYF.